This is a list of T cell receptor beta chains from one sample in a study of blood T cells in healthy people across ages. A single record per CDR3 protein comes from TCRdb applying MiXCR to the 5' RACE reads. This repertoire shows 1.5 million to 1.9 million distinct CDR3 sequences, roughly 43% found once; its top ten account for about 3.8%. The sequenced sample consisted of blood. These receptors all stem from a woman in her late teens or twenties in good health. CDR3s leave out the opening cysteine and the closing phenylalanine or tryptophan. Where a row states a size, it is once, few, many or the class of an expanded clone; other rows omit it.

j_gene	v_gene	abundance	CDR3aa
TRBJ1-4	TRBV29-1	.	SVDTGGATNEKLF
TRBJ2-3	TRBV5-1	.	ASSTDRGDTDTQY
TRBJ2-1	TRBV7-9	.	ASRASTSAYNEQF
TRBJ2-1	TRBV7-2	few	ASSLVGGLGNEQF
TRBJ2-1	TRBV5-1	few	ASSLGFQGSYNEQF
TRBJ2-3	TRBV3-1	.	ASSPSGSEDTQY
TRBJ2-1	TRBV6-6	few	ASNLASGEQF
.	TRBV7-9	.	ASSLWAHGALGEETQY
TRBJ2-3	TRBV7-9	few	ASSLMAGVTDTQY
TRBJ1-2	TRBV3-1	few	ASSLGGQTLDGYT
TRBJ2-3	TRBV7-2	.	ASSLSLYEVADTQY
TRBJ2-1	TRBV27	few	ASSIRSGQGRVGEQF
TRBJ2-7	TRBV4-3	many	ASSQDWGGPYEQY
TRBJ2-7	TRBV4-1	once	ASSQETNPGYEQY
TRBJ1-1	TRBV7-2	.	ASSLVSAGDEAF
TRBJ2-7	TRBV27	once	ASSFLTSGRAREQY
TRBJ2-3	TRBV4-1	few	ASSQALSGGRADTQY
.	TRBV7-2	.	ASSLVWAGRYEQY
TRBJ2-1	TRBV20-1	many	SVVGASSYNEQF
TRBJ2-1	TRBV20-1	.	SARDPRASGRAFNEQF
TRBJ1-5	TRBV27	few	ASSRTGSPALFRNQPQH
TRBJ1-5	TRBV6-2/TRBV6-3	few	ASSYEAWGYSNQPQH
TRBJ2-2	TRBV28	.	ASTRQGRRAGELF
TRBJ2-7	TRBV4-1	.	ASSQAGSNRWYEQY
TRBJ2-1	TRBV15	few	ATSRDRGHEQF
TRBJ1-1	TRBV13	few	ASRLRGENTEAF
TRBJ2-2	TRBV7-2	few	ASSLARGGRTGELF
.	TRBV5-1	.	ASSLGPDEQY
TRBJ2-5	TRBV12-3/TRBV12-4	few	ASTPGPGETQY
TRBJ2-6	TRBV27	.	ASSSPRRTYEGANVLT
TRBJ1-5	TRBV6-2/TRBV6-3	few	ASSFSPRSEYANQPQH
TRBJ1-4	TRBV13	.	ASRTQGAREKLF
TRBJ2-6	TRBV15	.	ATSRDRGDAGANVLT
TRBJ2-3	TRBV12-3/TRBV12-4	.	ASSSRSGSTDTQY